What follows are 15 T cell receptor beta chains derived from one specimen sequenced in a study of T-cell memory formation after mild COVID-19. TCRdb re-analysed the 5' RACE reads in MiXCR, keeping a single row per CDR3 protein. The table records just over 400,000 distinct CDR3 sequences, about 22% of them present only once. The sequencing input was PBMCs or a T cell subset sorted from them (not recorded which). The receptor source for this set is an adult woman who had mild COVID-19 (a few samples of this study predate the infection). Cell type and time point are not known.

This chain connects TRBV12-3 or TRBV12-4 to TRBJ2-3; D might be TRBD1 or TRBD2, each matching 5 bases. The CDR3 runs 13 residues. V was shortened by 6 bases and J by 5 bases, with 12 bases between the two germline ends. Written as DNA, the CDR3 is TGTGCCAGCAGCCGGGACCCAGGAGATACGCAGTATTTT. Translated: CASSRDPGDTQYF.

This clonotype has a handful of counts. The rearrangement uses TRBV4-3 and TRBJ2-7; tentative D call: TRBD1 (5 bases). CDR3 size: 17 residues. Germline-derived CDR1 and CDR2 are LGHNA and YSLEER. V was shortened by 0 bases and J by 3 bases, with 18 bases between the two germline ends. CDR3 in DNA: TGCGCCAGCAGCCAAGATATTAACGGACACCGCTTCTACGAGCAGTACTTC. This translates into CASSQDINGHRFYEQYF.

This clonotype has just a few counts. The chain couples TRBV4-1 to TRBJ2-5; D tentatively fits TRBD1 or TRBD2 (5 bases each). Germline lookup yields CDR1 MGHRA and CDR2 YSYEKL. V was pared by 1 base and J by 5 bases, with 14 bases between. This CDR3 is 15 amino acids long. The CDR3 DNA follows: TGCGCCAGCAGCCAAGGTCCCTTGTGGGGGGAGACCCAGTACTTC. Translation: CASSQGPLWGETQYF.

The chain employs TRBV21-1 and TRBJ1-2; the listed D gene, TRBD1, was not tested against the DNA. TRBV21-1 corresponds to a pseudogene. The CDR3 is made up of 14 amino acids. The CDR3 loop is CASSLYREMRGYTF. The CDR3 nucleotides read TGTGCCAGCAGCTTGTACAGGGAGATGCGGGGCTACACCTTC.

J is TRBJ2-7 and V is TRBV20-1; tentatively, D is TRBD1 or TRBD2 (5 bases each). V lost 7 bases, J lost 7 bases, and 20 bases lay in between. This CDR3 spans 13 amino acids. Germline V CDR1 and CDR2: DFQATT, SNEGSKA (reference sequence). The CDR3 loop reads CSVRGVGNWEQYF. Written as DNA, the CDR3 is TGCAGTGTAAGAGGGGTAGGAAATTGGGAGCAGTACTTC.

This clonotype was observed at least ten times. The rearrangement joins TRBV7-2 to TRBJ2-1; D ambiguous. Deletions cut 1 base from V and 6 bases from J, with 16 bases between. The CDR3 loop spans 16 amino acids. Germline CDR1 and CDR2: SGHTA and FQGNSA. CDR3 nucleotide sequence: TGTGCCAGCAGCTTAGGTCTAGGGAAAAGGCTCAATGAGCAGTTCTTC. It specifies CASSLGLGKRLNEQFF. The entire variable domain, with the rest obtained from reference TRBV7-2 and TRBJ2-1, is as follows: GAGVSQSPSNKVTEKGKDVELRCDPISGHTALYWYRQSLGQGLEFLIYFQGNSAPDKSGLPSDRFSAERTGGSVSTLTIQRTQQEDSAVYLCASSLGLGKRLNEQFFGPGTRLTVL.

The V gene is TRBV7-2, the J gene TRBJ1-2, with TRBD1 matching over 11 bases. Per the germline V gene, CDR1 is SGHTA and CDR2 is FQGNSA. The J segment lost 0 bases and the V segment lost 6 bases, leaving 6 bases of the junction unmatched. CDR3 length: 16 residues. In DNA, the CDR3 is TGTGCCAGCAGTCGGACAGGGGGCTCGTCTAACTATGGCTACACCTTC. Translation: CASSRTGGSSNYGYTF.

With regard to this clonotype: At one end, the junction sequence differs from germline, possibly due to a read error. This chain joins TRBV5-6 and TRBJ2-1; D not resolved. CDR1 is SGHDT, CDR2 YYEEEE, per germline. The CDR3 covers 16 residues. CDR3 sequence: CPSSLAGDTPYNEQFF. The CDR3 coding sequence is TGTCCCAGCAGCTTGGCTGGAGACACCCCCTACAATGAGCAGTTCTTC.

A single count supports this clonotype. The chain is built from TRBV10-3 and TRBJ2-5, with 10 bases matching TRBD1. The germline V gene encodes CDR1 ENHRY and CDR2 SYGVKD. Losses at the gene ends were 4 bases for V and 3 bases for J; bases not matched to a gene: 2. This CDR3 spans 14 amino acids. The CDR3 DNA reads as TGTGCCATCAGTGGGGACAGGGGTAAAGAGACCCAGTACTTC. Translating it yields CAISGDRGKETQYF.

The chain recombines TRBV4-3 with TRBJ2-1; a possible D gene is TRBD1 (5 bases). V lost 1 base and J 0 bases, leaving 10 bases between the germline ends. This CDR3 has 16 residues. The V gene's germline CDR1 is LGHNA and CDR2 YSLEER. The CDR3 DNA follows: TGCGCCAGCAGCCAAGTCGTAGGGGTCTCCTACAATGAGCAGTTCTTC. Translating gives CASSQVVGVSYNEQFF.

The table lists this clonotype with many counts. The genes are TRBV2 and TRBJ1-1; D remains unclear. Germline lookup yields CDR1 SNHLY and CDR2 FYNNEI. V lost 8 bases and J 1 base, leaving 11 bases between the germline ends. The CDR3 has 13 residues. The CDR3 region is CASSSGPNTEAFF. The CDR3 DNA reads TGTGCCAGCTCATCAGGCCCGAACACTGAAGCTTTCTTT. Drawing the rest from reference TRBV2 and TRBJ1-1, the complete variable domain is EPEVTQTPSHQVTQMGQEVILRCVPISNHLYFYWYRQILGQKVEFLVSFYNNEISEKSEIFDDQFSVERPDGSNFTLKIRSTKLEDSAMYFCASSSGPNTEAFFGQGTRLTVV.

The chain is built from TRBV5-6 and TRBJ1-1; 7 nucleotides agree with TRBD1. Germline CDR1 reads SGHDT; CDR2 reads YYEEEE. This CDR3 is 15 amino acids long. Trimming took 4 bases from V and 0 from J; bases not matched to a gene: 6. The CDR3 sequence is CASSPTGTVNTEAFF. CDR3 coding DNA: TGTGCCAGCAGCCCTACCGGGACAGTGAACACTGAAGCTTTCTTT.

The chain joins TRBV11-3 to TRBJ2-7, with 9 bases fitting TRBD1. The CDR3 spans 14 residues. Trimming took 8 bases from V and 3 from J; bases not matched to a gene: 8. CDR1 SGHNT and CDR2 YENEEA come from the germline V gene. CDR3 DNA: TGTGCCAGCGTCCGGGACAGGGACGACTACGAGCAGTACTTC. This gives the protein CASVRDRDDYEQYF. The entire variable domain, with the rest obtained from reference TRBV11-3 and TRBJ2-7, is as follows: EAGVVQSPRYKIIEKKQPVAFWCNPISGHNTLYWYLQNLGQGPELLIRYENEEAVDDSQLPKDRFSAERLKGVDSTLKIQPAELGDSAVYLCASVRDRDDYEQYFGPGTRLTVT.

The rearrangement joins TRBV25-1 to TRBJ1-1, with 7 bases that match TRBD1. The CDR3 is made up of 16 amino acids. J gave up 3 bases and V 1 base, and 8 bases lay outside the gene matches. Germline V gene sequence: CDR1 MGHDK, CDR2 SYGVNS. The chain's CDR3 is CASSESPPDRDTEAFF. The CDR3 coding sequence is TGTGCCAGCAGTGAATCCCCCCCAGACAGGGACACTGAAGCTTTCTTT.

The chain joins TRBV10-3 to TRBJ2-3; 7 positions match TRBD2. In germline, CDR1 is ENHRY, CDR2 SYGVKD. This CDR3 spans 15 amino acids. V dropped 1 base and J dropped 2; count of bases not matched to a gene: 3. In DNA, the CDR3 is TGTGCCATCAGTGAGTGGGGGGGAAACACAGATACGCAGTATTTT. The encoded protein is CAISEWGGNTDTQYF.